The 30 T cell receptor beta chains presented below share a single source sample, sequenced in a study of shared clonotypes between healthy human individuals. TCRdb's copy holds only in-frame clones and misses some; the assay was immunoSEQ multiplex PCR. The table has 330,000 or so clones, about 74% seen once. The sample consisted of memory CD4+ T cells sorted from blood. Subset specified: CD45RA-negative fraction. These receptors originate from a man aged 25-45 years in good health.

This clone has a single count. It differs at one base from a far larger clone, so likely a read error. This rearrangement joins TRBV6-6 to TRBJ2-2; no clear D. The CDR3 sequence is 13 residues long. CDR1 and CDR2 (germline): MNHNY, SVGAGI (reference sequence). Here the CDR3 reads CAGSYAGAGELFF. Written as DNA, the CDR3 is TGTGCCGGCAGTTACGCAGGTGCCGGGGAGCTGTTTTTT.

The genes are TRBV5-4 and TRBJ2-3, with no clear D. The CDR3 is 13 amino acids. Germline V gives CDR1 SGHNT, CDR2 YYREEE (reference sequence). Trimming took off 3 bases at V and 9 bases at J, with 14 bases between the two ends. In DNA, the CDR3 is TGTGCCAGCAGCTGGAAGGGTATAGCAACGCAGTATTTT. Its protein product is CASSWKGIATQYF. Complete variable domain (other parts from reference TRBV5-4 and TRBJ2-3): ETGVTQSPTHLIKTRGQQVTLRCSSQSGHNTVSWYQQALGQGPQFIFQYYREEENGRGNFPPRFSGLQFPNYSSELNVNALELDDSALYLCASSWKGIATQYFGPGTRLTVL.

The chain couples TRBV28 to TRBJ2-3; a weak D match, TRBD2 (6 bases). The V gene lost 8 bases and the J gene lost 1 base, with 19 bases spanning the gap. The CDR3 runs to 16 residues. Germline loops: CDR1 MDHEN, CDR2 SYDVKM. Here the CDR3 DNA reads TGTGCCAGCTCTATTTCGGTGGGGGGAGGCACAGATACGCAGTATTTT. Translated, it gives CASSISVGGGTDTQYF.

This chain joins TRBV19 and TRBJ1-5; no clear D gene. V lost 4 bases and J 0 bases, leaving 7 bases between the germline ends. The CDR3 sequence is 14 residues long. Per the germline V gene, CDR1 is LNHDA and CDR2 is SQIVND (reference sequence). CDR3 nucleotide sequence: TGTGCCAGTAGTACTAGTGGTAGCAATCAGCCCCAGCATTTT. It codes for CASSTSGSNQPQHF.

The chain has TRBV29-1 and TRBJ2-1, with D unclear. The CDR3 length is 13 residues. V lost 6 bases to trimming and J lost 0 bases, with 9 bases between them. CDR1 and CDR2 from the germline V gene are SQVTM and ANQGSEA. CDR3 DNA: TGCAGCGTAGGACCGAGCTCCTACAATGAGCAGTTCTTC. Protein sequence: CSVGPSSYNEQFF.

The chain combines TRBV11-2 with TRBJ2-7; D perhaps matches TRBD2 (6 bases). Trimming stripped 5 bases from V and 2 bases from J, with 13 bases between. The length of the CDR3 is 14 residues. The V gene's germline CDR1 is SGHAT and CDR2 FQNNGV. The CDR3 region is CASSRGVGTYEQYF. The CDR3, as DNA: TGTGCCAGCAGCCGCGGGGTCGGAACCTACGAGCAGTACTTC.

This clone has a handful of counts. Here the CDR3 reads CASSTRRGGETQYF. For the CDR3, the DNA is TGTGCCAGCTCAACGAGGAGAGGAGGGGAGACCCAGTACTTC. The V and J genes are TRBV18 and TRBJ2-5, with a weak D call TRBD2 (6 bases). The CDR3 sequence is 14 residues long. With 5 bases removed from V and 5 bases from J, the gap between germline ends came to 15 bases. CDR1 is KGHSH and CDR2 is LQKENI in the germline V gene.

V usage is TRBV11-2 and J usage is TRBJ2-2, with TRBD2 as a possible D gene (6 bases). The CDR3 runs to 18 residues. CDR1 and CDR2 (germline): SGHAT, FQNNGV. V was trimmed by 1 base and J by 3 bases, leaving 18 bases between them. The CDR3 sequence: CASSLGRRGKVYTGELFF. CDR3 in DNA: TGTGCCAGCAGCTTAGGTCGTCGGGGGAAGGTCTACACCGGGGAGCTGTTTTTT.

The V and J genes are TRBV4-3 and TRBJ2-2; 9 bases are shared with TRBD2. Germline CDR1 is LGHNA and CDR2 is YSLEER. The CDR3 extends over 15 amino acids. Trimming cost V 3 bases and J 4 bases; bases outside gene matches: 3. This CDR3 is CASSHQAGGTGELFF. The CDR3 DNA sequence: TGCGCCAGCAGCCACCAAGCGGGAGGCACCGGGGAGCTGTTTTTT.

Of note for this clone: At one end, the junction sequence differs from germline, possibly due to a read error. The V call is TRBV7-7, the J call TRBJ1-5; 9 nucleotides match TRBD1. The CDR3 spans 21 residues. Germline V gives CDR1 SSHAT, CDR2 FNYEAQ (reference sequence). This chain's CDR3 is CASSLVVLGTGMSVGNQPQHF. CDR3 sequence (DNA): TGTGCTAGCAGCTTAGTTGTTCTAGGGACAGGGATGAGTGTGGGCAATCAGCCCCAGCATTTT. Complete variable domain (other parts from reference TRBV7-7 and TRBJ1-5): GAGVSQSPRYKVTKRGQDVTLRCDPISSHATLYWYQQALGQGPEFLTYFNYEAQPDKSGLPSDRFSAERPEGSISTLTIQRTEQRDSAMYRCASSLVVLGTGMSVGNQPQHFGDGTRLSIL.

This sequence joins TRBV11-2 and TRBJ2-2; no reliable D call. Deletions cut 1 base from V and 6 bases from J, with 18 bases between. The CDR3 has 17 amino acids. Germline V gene lookup returns CDR1 SGHAT and CDR2 FQNNGV. CDR3 region: CASSLGDSSRRPGELFF. The CDR3 bases are TGTGCCAGCAGCTTAGGTGACTCGTCTAGAAGGCCCGGGGAGCTGTTTTTT.

V is TRBV2 and J is TRBJ1-2; D not certain. The CDR3 loop spans 13 amino acids. V was shortened by 3 bases and J by 7 bases, with 12 bases between the two germline ends. The germline CDR1 and CDR2 sequences are SNHLY and FYNNEI. The CDR3 sequence is CASSDLGRVGYTF. The CDR3, as DNA: TGTGCCAGCAGTGATCTCGGGAGGGTTGGCTACACCTTC.

V usage is TRBV4-3 and J usage is TRBJ2-3, with D unclear. Per the germline V gene, CDR1 is LGHNA and CDR2 is YSLEER. The V end was cut by 0 bases, the J end by 1 base, with 14 bases between. The CDR3 loop spans 17 amino acids. Here the CDR3 reads CASSQELWVVRTDTQYF. In nucleotides, the CDR3 is TGCGCCAGCAGCCAAGAACTCTGGGTTGTACGCACAGATACGCAGTATTTT.

The V gene is TRBV4-2, the J gene TRBJ2-5, with 8 positions matching TRBD2. Losses at the gene ends were 0 bases for V and 4 bases for J; bases not matched to a gene: 7. This CDR3 is 16 amino acids long. In germline, CDR1 is LGHNA, CDR2 YNFKEQ. CDR3 loop: CASSQDGGAGVETQYF. CDR3 nucleotides: TGTGCCAGCAGCCAAGATGGGGGAGCGGGAGTAGAGACCCAGTACTTC.

The V and J genes are TRBV28 and TRBJ1-2; D gene ambiguous. CDR1 is MDHEN and CDR2 is SYDVKM in the germline V gene. V dropped 6 bases and J dropped 4 bases, with 12 bases sitting between them. The CDR3 runs 13 residues. CDR3 bases: TGTGCCAGCAGCACGGCTAGCCTCTATGGCTACACCTTC. It translates to CASSTASLYGYTF.

The table lists this clone with a count of one. The V gene is TRBV28, the J gene TRBJ1-5; D remains unclear. Germline CDR1 MDHEN, CDR2 SYDVKM. Trimming removed 3 bases from V and 6 bases from J, with 15 bases in between. The CDR3 covers 15 residues. CDR3 amino acids: CASSFPQIAGQPQHF. CDR3 in DNA: TGTGCCAGCAGTTTTCCTCAGATAGCGGGTCAGCCCCAGCATTTT.

This clone turned up a few times. V and J are TRBV7-6 and TRBJ2-3; no reliable D call. The CDR3 covers 13 residues. CDR1 is SGHVS, CDR2 FNYEAQ, per germline. Trimming left V 1 base short and J 2 bases short, with 4 bases between. This chain's CDR3 is CASSLDLTDTQYF. As DNA, the CDR3 is TGTGCCAGCAGCTTAGACCTCACAGATACGCAGTATTTT.

Written as DNA, the CDR3 is TGTGCCAGCAGCCTTAGCGGGACTAACACAGATACGCAGTATTTT. This gives the protein CASSLSGTNTDTQYF. The chain couples TRBV7-3 to TRBJ2-3, with TRBD2 matching 8 bases. The germline V gene has CDR1 SGHTA and CDR2 FQGTGA. Unmatched junction bases numbered 6, after V lost 5 bases and J lost 2 bases. The CDR3 sequence is 15 residues long.

The sample holds many counts of this clone. This chain links TRBV18 with TRBJ2-5, with TRBD1 as a possible D gene (5 bases). This CDR3 is built from 14 residues. Germline lookup yields CDR1 KGHSH and CDR2 LQKENI. V was clipped by 2 bases and J by 5 bases, with 12 bases between them. The CDR3 DNA is TGTGCCAGCTCACCATCAGGGTTCGTTGAGACCCAGTACTTC. This encodes CASSPSGFVETQYF. Variable domain in full (rest from reference TRBV18 and TRBJ2-5): NAGVMQNPRHLVRRRGQEARLRCSPMKGHSHVYWYRQLPEEGLKFMVYLQKENIIDESGMPKERFSAEFPKEGPSILRIQQVVRGDSAAYFCASSPSGFVETQYFGPGTRLLVL.

The rearrangement uses TRBV11-3 and TRBJ1-1; D gene unclear. The germline V and J ends were trimmed by 5 bases and 2 bases, with 12 bases remaining between them. CDR1 and CDR2 from the germline V gene are SGHNT and YENEEA. The CDR3 is made up of 14 amino acids. CDR3 DNA: TGTGCCAGCAGCCGTTCGGGCGGTAACACTGAAGCTTTCTTT. Translated, it gives CASSRSGGNTEAFF.

The genes are TRBV15 and TRBJ2-7; D unclear. Per germline, CDR1 LNHNV and CDR2 YYDKDF (reference sequence). The CDR3 is made up of 13 amino acids. V was pared by 0 bases and J by 4 bases, with 7 bases between. The CDR3 sequence is CATSRDEGYEQYF. The CDR3 DNA reads TGTGCCACCAGCAGAGATGAAGGATACGAGCAGTACTTC.

In this sample, this clone turned up a few times. The V gene is TRBV27, the J gene TRBJ2-2; D gene unclear. Trimming pared 3 bases from V and 0 bases from J, leaving 5 bases between. CDR3 length equals 14 residues. CDR1 and CDR2 from the germline V gene are MNHEY and SMNVEV (reference sequence). CDR3 amino acids: CASSFGPNTGELFF. The CDR3, as DNA: TGTGCCAGCAGTTTTGGGCCGAACACCGGGGAGCTGTTTTTT.

This clone has more than one count but fewer than ten. The V and J genes are TRBV7-8 and TRBJ2-3; 11 nucleotides agree with TRBD2. CDR3 length equals 16 residues. From germline, CDR1 is SGHVS and CDR2 FQNEAQ. The J segment lost 5 bases and the V segment lost 0 bases, leaving 4 bases of the junction unmatched. The CDR3 loop reads CASSLATSGRRDTQYF. CDR3 coding DNA: TGTGCCAGCAGCTTAGCTACTAGCGGGAGACGAGATACGCAGTATTTT.

This clone was seen once. The chain recombines TRBV5-1 with TRBJ2-7, with D perhaps given as TRBD1 or TRBD2 (6 bases each). The CDR3 is made up of 14 amino acids. Trimming pared 4 bases from V and 11 bases from J, leaving 22 bases between. Germline lookup yields CDR1 SGHRS and CDR2 YFSETQ. Here the CDR3 DNA reads TGCGCCAGCAGCCCTGATTTCGGGGGCCTTTCTAAGTACTTC. This codes for CASSPDFGGLSKYF.

The genes are TRBV28 and TRBJ1-2; D possibly corresponds to TRBD1 (5 bases). CDR1 and CDR2 from the germline V gene are MDHEN and SYDVKM. This CDR3 is 12 amino acids long. Between the trimmed V and J ends, which lost 6 bases and 4 bases, there was a span of 9 bases. CDR3 DNA: TGTGCCAGCAGCTACGGGGGCTATGGCTACACCTTC. Its translation is CASSYGGYGYTF.

The chain couples TRBV7-2 to TRBJ2-1, with D possibly matching TRBD1 (6 bases). The CDR3 extends over 14 amino acids. The V and J ends lost 8 bases and 7 bases respectively, with 18 bases between them. Germline V gene data show CDR1 as SGHTA and CDR2 as FQGNSA. The CDR3 DNA follows: TGTGCCAGCGGCCCCTCCAGGGGCAAAAATGAGCAGTTCTTC. Residues: CASGPSRGKNEQFF.

This clone was found once. V gene TRBV7-2 combines with J gene TRBJ2-7; TRBD1 matches 8 bases. Germline trimming cut 5 bases from V and 6 bases from J; bases unmatched to any gene: 12. Germline lookup yields CDR1 SGHTA and CDR2 FQGNSA. The CDR3 runs 15 residues. The CDR3 here is CASSPRTGLLGEQYF. The CDR3 DNA reads TGTGCCAGCAGCCCACGGACAGGGCTTTTAGGCGAGCAGTACTTC.

The chain has TRBV6-5 and TRBJ2-3; no reliable D call. The CDR3 loop spans 13 amino acids. Trimming left V 6 bases short and J 7 bases short, with 14 bases between. Per germline, CDR1 MNHEY and CDR2 SVGAGI. Written as DNA, the CDR3 is TGTGCCAGCAGGTCGAGCGTCAGAAATACGCAGTATTTT. Amino acid sequence: CASRSSVRNTQYF.

The chain combines TRBV7-2 with TRBJ1-3, with 9 positions matching TRBD1. CDR3 length: 14 residues. V lost 5 bases to trimming and J lost 9 bases; unmatched junction nucleotides: 8. In germline, CDR1 is SGHTA, CDR2 FQGNSA. CDR3 amino acids: CASSRDRDTSTIYF. The CDR3 DNA follows: TGTGCCAGCAGCCGGGACAGGGATACGAGCACCATATATTTT.

A remark on this clone: The same CDR3 can be traced to other DNA sequences in this sample. The gene calls are TRBV5-1 and TRBJ2-5, with D hard to call. This CDR3 has 13 residues. The V and J ends lost 0 bases and 1 base respectively, with 4 bases between them. The germline V gene encodes CDR1 SGHRS and CDR2 YFSETQ. The CDR3 DNA is TGCGCCAGCAGCTTGGAAGTCCAAGAGACCCAGTACTTC. Its translation is CASSLEVQETQYF.